The present T cell receptor beta chain was sequenced within a study of blood T cell repertoires in COVID-19. The study drew participants aged roughly 18 to 95 years from roughly 25 US areas. Measured with immunoSEQ multiplex PCR; TCRdb has only the in-frame clones, and not every one. Of approximately 260,000 clones in the sample, 87% were seen once. This receptor was obtained from a woman in her twenties or thirties with acute COVID-19. Specimen: PBMCs or T cells enriched from blood (not recorded which).

CDR3 protein: CASSLVTSGVNEQFF. In nucleotides, the CDR3 is TGTGCCAGCAGCTTGGTAACTAGCGGGGTCAATGAGCAGTTCTTC. The gene calls are TRBV5-5 and TRBJ2-1; 10 nucleotides line up with TRBD2. The CDR3 runs 15 residues. The V gene end was trimmed by 0 bases and the J gene end by 6 bases; junction bases not matched to a gene: 3. Germline V lookup: CDR1 SGHKS, CDR2 YYEKEE (reference sequence).